The present T cell receptor beta chain was sequenced within a study of beta chain features in type 1 diabetes. From germline, CDR1 is SGHTA and CDR2 FQGNSA. The ends were cut back, 2 bases at V and 7 bases at J, with 17 bases in the middle. This CDR3 contains 15 residues. This clone was found a few times. TCRB transcripts that were expressed got sequenced, as all of the isolated RNA had been reverse transcribed. Produced via immunoSEQ multiplex PCR; TCRdb's table is partial and in-frame only. The repertoire includes 110,000 to 150,000 clones, over 8% of them detected once, and nearly 0.65% sits in the top ten.

The chain links TRBV7-2 to TRBJ1-2, with D unresolved. The TCR sequence derives from a woman in her forties in good health. What was sequenced was central memory CD4+ T cells from blood. In nucleotides, the CDR3 is TGTGCCAGCAGCTTAAGAGCTAACGGGCGGGTTGGCTACACCTTC. Translating gives CASSLRANGRVGYTF.